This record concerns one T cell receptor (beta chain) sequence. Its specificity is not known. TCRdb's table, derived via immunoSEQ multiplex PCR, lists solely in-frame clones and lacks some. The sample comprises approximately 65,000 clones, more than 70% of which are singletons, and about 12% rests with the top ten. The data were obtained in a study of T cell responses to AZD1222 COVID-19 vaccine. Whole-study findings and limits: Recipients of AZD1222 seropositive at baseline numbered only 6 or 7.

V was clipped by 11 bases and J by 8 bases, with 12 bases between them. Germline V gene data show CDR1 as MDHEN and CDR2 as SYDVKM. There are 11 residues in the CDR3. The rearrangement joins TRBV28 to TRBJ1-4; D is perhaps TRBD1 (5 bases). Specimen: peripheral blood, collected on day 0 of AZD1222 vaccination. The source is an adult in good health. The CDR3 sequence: CAVQGWEKLFF. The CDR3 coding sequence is TGTGCCGTTCAGGGTTGGGAAAAACTGTTTTTT.